Listed below are T cell receptor beta chains from one sample, sequenced in a study of control samples from healthy donors and cancer patients. Sequenced by immunoSEQ multiplex PCR; TCRdb stores in-frame clones only, minus some. The data hold over 90,000 clones, with under 95% observed a single time. The sequencing sample was made of blood. The source of these receptors is a woman between 18 and 29 years old in good health. Both conserved end residues are part of each CDR3. The D gene is left open where the match is weak. The size entry is marked missing in some rows and otherwise reads once, few, many or a size class.

D: .
V: TRBV7-2
size: .
J: TRBJ2-5
DNA: TGTGCCAGCAGCCTAAGAAGCGGAGGGAGGCGGTTCCAAGAGACCCAGTACTTC
CDR3: CASSLRSGGRRFQETQYF

D: .
V: TRBV6-5
size: once
J: TRBJ2-7
DNA: TGTGCCAGCAGCCTCGCCCCCAGGAACTACGAGCAGTACTTC
CDR3: CASSLAPRNYEQYF

D: .
V: TRBV2
size: once
J: TRBJ1-5
DNA: TGTGCCAGCAGTGAGGTGGGGGGCACCCATCAGCCCCAGCATTTT
CDR3: CASSEVGGTHQPQHF

D: TRBD1
V: TRBV5-1
size: .
J: TRBJ1-2
DNA: TGCGCCAGCAGCGTTCCGGGACAGAGCTATGGCTACACCTTC
CDR3: CASSVPGQSYGYTF

D: .
V: TRBV2
size: .
J: TRBJ1-5
DNA: TGTGCCAGCAGTGTCTGGCAGGGCAATCAGCCCCAGCATTTT
CDR3: CASSVWQGNQPQHF

D: TRBD2
V: TRBV4-3
size: .
J: TRBJ2-1
DNA: TGCGCCAGCAGCCAATCCCCTAGCGGCGGCAATGAGCAGTTCTTC
CDR3: CASSQSPSGGNEQFF

D: .
V: TRBV6-5
size: .
J: TRBJ1-6
DNA: TGTGCCAGCAGTTTAGCATGGCAGGGTAATTCACCCCTCCACTTT
CDR3: CASSLAWQGNSPLHF

D: .
V: TRBV19
size: .
J: TRBJ2-7
DNA: TGTGCCAGTAGTATGAGTCCGTCCGGGGATCTAAGCGAGCAGTACTTC
CDR3: CASSMSPSGDLSEQYF

D: TRBD1
V: TRBV5-1
size: .
J: TRBJ2-1
DNA: TGCGCCAGCAGCGGTGTGCCGGGACAGGGGGTCAATGAGCAGTTCTTC
CDR3: CASSGVPGQGVNEQFF

D: TRBD2
V: TRBV7-3
size: .
J: TRBJ2-1
DNA: TGTGCCAGCAGCCCCGTCACTAGCGGGATCCCAAATGAGCAGTTCTTC
CDR3: CASSPVTSGIPNEQFF

D: .
V: TRBV6-5
size: .
J: TRBJ1-1
DNA: TGTGCCAGCAGTTACTCTGGGGATCTGAACACTGAAGCTTTCTTT
CDR3: CASSYSGDLNTEAFF

D: TRBD2
V: TRBV10-2
size: .
J: TRBJ2-3
DNA: TGCGCCAGCACTAGCGGGAGCACAGATACGCAGTATTTT
CDR3: CASTSGSTDTQYF

D: .
V: TRBV6-4
size: .
J: TRBJ2-5
DNA: TGTGCCAGCAGTGTCGGACTTGGAGGGAAGGAGACCCAGTACTTC
CDR3: CASSVGLGGKETQYF

D: .
V: TRBV2
size: .
J: TRBJ1-3
DNA: TGTGCCAGCAGTGAAGGGCAGATAGGAAACACCATATATTTT
CDR3: CASSEGQIGNTIYF

D: .
V: TRBV11-2
size: once
J: TRBJ1-6
DNA: TGTGCCAGCAGCCTCTTCCCCATGGAGCACTATAATTCACCCCTCCACTTT
CDR3: CASSLFPMEHYNSPLHF